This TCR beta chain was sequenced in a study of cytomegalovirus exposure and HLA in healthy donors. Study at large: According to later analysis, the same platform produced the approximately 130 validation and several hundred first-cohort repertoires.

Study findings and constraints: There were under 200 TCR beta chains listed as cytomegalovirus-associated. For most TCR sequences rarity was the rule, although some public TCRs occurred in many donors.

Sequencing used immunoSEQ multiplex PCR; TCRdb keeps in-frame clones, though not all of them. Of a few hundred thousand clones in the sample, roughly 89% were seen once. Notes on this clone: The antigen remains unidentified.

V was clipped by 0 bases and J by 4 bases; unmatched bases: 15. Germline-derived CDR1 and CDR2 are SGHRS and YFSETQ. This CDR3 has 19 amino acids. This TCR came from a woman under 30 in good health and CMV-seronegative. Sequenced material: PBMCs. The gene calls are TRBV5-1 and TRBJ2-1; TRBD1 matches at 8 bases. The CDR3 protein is CASSLEGQGAISPYNEQFF. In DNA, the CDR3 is TGCGCCAGCAGCTTGGAAGGGCAGGGGGCCATCTCCCCTTACAATGAGCAGTTCTTC.